These 19 T cell receptor beta chains came from one sample sequenced in a study of blood T cell repertoires in COVID-19 (TCRdb year 2020). Library generation was performed with the immunoSEQ multiplex PCR assay. TCRdb mirrors the immuneACCESS table, restricted to in-frame sequences. Some clones are absent from its copies; in checked studies, under half trace to an unresolved V gene, and the reason for the others is unknown. This sample has about 230,000 clones in its table, and over 65% of those were observed once. The ten top clones hold about 2.5% of the sample. Material: peripheral blood. All receptors derive from a woman between 65 and 79 years old with active or convalescent COVID-19.

This clone was seen just once. This chain joins TRBV4-3 and TRBJ1-5; D is ambiguous. Germline V gene sequence: CDR1 LGHNA, CDR2 YSLEER. V was pared by 0 bases and J by 1 base, with 10 bases between. The CDR3 length is 16 residues. In DNA form, the CDR3 reads TGCGCCAGCAGCCAAGATTGGCCGGGAAGCAATCAGCCCCAGCATTTT. This codes for CASSQDWPGSNQPQHF.

V gene TRBV11-3 combines with J gene TRBJ2-2; the match to TRBD1 covers 8 bases. There are 15 residues in the CDR3. Trimming cost V 3 bases and J 7 bases; bases outside gene matches: 7. Germline CDR1 SGHNT, CDR2 YENEEA. The CDR3 DNA sequence: TGTGCCAGCAGCTTTAGCCAGGGGGCTATCGGGGAGCTGTTTTTT. Amino acid sequence: CASSFSQGAIGELFF.

The chain couples TRBV5-1 to TRBJ1-1; the D gene is possibly TRBD1 (6 bases). V shed 5 bases and J shed 6 bases, with 14 bases lying between them. The CDR3 consists of 13 residues. CDR1 is SGHRS and CDR2 is YFSETQ in the germline V gene. The CDR3 region is CASRLRGYAEAFF. CDR3 DNA: TGCGCCAGCAGGCTGAGGGGGTACGCTGAAGCTTTCTTT.

In DNA form, the CDR3 reads TGTGCCAGCAGCAACTTCTGGGAGGAAAAGACCCAGTACTTC. Translation: CASSNFWEEKTQYF. The genes are TRBV9 and TRBJ2-5; maybe TRBD2 (6 bases). Germline lookup yields CDR1 SGDLS and CDR2 YYNGEE. V lost 4 bases to trimming and J lost 6 bases, with 16 bases between them. CDR3 length: 14 amino acids.

This chain joins TRBV19 and TRBJ2-3; 8 bases align to TRBD1. The V segment lost 6 bases and the J segment 4 bases; nucleotides outside the gene matches: 12. Germline V gives CDR1 LNHDA, CDR2 SQIVND (reference sequence). CDR3 length equals 16 residues. CDR3 bases: TGTGCCAGTAGCAACCCAGGGGGCGCTGGCGCAGATACGCAGTATTTT. Protein sequence: CASSNPGGAGADTQYF.

The CDR3 loop reads CASSFSGTTDTQYF. The CDR3 region has the DNA TGTGCCAGCAGCTTCTCGGGAACGACAGATACGCAGTATTTT. This chain uses TRBV5-6 with TRBJ2-3; a weak D match, TRBD2 (5 bases). CDR1 is SGHDT, CDR2 YYEEEE, per germline. This CDR3 region has 14 residues. V lost 2 bases and J lost 3, with 10 bases in between. The full variable domain, completed using reference TRBV5-6 and TRBJ2-3, is DAGVTQSPTHLIKTRGQQVTLRCSPKSGHDTVSWYQQALGQGPQFIFQYYEEEERQRGNFPDRFSGHQFPNYSSELNVNALLLGDSALYLCASSFSGTTDTQYFGPGTRLTVL.

This clone was counted a single time. This chain uses TRBV6-2 or TRBV6-3 with TRBJ2-5, with 7 positions matching TRBD2. This CDR3 spans 16 amino acids. Germline-derived CDR1 and CDR2 are MNHEY and SVGEGT. The junction had 7 bases not matched to a gene; V was cut back by 2 bases and J by 1 base. The CDR3 coding sequence is TGTGCCAGCAGTTACGGGCGGGGGAGTACCCAAGAGACCCAGTACTTC. This codes for CASSYGRGSTQETQYF.

The chain links TRBV3-1 (or the pseudogene TRBV3-2) to TRBJ2-7; TRBD2 matches 7 bases. Germline-derived CDR1 and CDR2 are LGHDT and YNNKEL (reference sequence). Losses at the gene ends were 1 base for V and 4 bases for J; bases not matched to a gene: 10. This CDR3 is 16 amino acids long. The CDR3 DNA sequence: TGTGCCAGCAGCCAAGGAGTCAGCGGGGTAAGGTACGAGCAGTACTTC. The encoded protein is CASSQGVSGVRYEQYF.

The chain is built from TRBV6-4 and TRBJ2-1, with a tentative D call TRBD2 (6 bases). V lost 4 bases to trimming and J lost 10 bases, with 11 bases between them. Germline V gene lookup returns CDR1 MRHNA and CDR2 SNTAGT. The CDR3 totals 12 residues. CDR3 coding DNA: TGTGCCAGCAGTGGGAGGGGAAACGAGCAGTTCTTC. Amino acid sequence: CASSGRGNEQFF.

V is TRBV29-1 and J is TRBJ2-1; perhaps TRBD2 as D (6 bases). There are 13 residues in the CDR3. Trimming removed 7 bases at V and 6 bases at J, with 16 bases between. Germline V gene data show CDR1 as SQVTM and CDR2 as ANQGSEA. The CDR3 nucleotides are TGCAGCGCTCGGGACTCCAACTCCAATGAGCAGTTCTTC. Its translation: CSARDSNSNEQFF.

The J gene is TRBJ2-3, the V gene TRBV7-2, with 7 bases identical to TRBD1. This CDR3 has 14 residues. Losses at the gene ends were 2 bases for V and 4 bases for J; bases not matched to a gene: 3. Germline V gene data show CDR1 as SGHTA and CDR2 as FQGNSA. The CDR3 DNA reads as TGTGCCAGCAGCTTACTAGGGGGCGCAGATACGCAGTATTTT. It specifies CASSLLGGADTQYF.

V and J are TRBV5-5 and TRBJ2-1, with D uncertain. This CDR3 contains 14 residues. From germline, CDR1 is SGHKS and CDR2 YYEKEE (reference sequence). V was trimmed by 7 bases and J by 6 bases, leaving 17 bases between them. In DNA form, the CDR3 reads TGTGCCAGCGAGAGAGAGTGGGCAGCCAATGAGCAGTTCTTC. Translated, it gives CASEREWAANEQFF.

This chain uses TRBV28 with TRBJ1-6, with 7 bases lining up with TRBD1. Trimming took 6 bases from V and 4 from J; bases not matched to a gene: 9. This CDR3 spans 16 amino acids. The germline gives CDR1 MDHEN, CDR2 SYDVKM. The CDR3 loop reads CASSLDRSSYNSPLHF. The CDR3 nucleotides are TGTGCCAGCAGCCTGGACAGGAGTTCTTATAATTCACCCCTCCACTTT.

The CDR3 reads CASSPQPRGPRSYEQYF. CDR3 nucleotides: TGTGCCAGCTCACCACAGCCTCGAGGCCCGAGGTCCTACGAGCAGTACTTC. The chain combines TRBV18 with TRBJ2-7; no clear D. V lost 1 base to trimming and J lost 1 base, with 17 bases between them. Germline CDR1 and CDR2: KGHSH and LQKENI. The CDR3 spans 17 residues.

The chain employs TRBV5-5 and TRBJ2-5, with D uncertain. V was trimmed by 7 bases and J by 4 bases, leaving 8 bases between them. The germline V gene has CDR1 SGHKS and CDR2 YYEKEE (reference sequence). The CDR3 has 11 residues. CDR3 coding DNA: TGTGCCAGCCATATCGGAGAGACCCAGTACTTC. It codes for CASHIGETQYF.

A word on this clone: This sample includes further DNA sequences coding for the same CDR3. This chain connects TRBV5-1 to TRBJ2-2; a weak D match, TRBD1 (6 bases). Germline lookup yields CDR1 SGHRS and CDR2 YFSETQ. CDR3 length: 15 residues. Trimming removed 1 base at V and 0 bases at J, with 7 bases between. CDR3 residues: CASSLQGTNTGELFF. The CDR3 region has the DNA TGCGCCAGCAGCTTGCAGGGGACGAACACCGGGGAGCTGTTTTTT.

The rearrangement uses TRBV7-2 and TRBJ2-7; D gene unclear. V lost 5 bases and J 2 bases, leaving 7 bases between the germline ends. This CDR3 is built from 12 residues. The germline V gene encodes CDR1 SGHTA and CDR2 FQGNSA. Here the CDR3 reads CASSVWPYEQYF. Here the CDR3 DNA reads TGTGCCAGCAGCGTTTGGCCCTACGAGCAGTACTTC.

This clone was counted a single time. V is TRBV7-2 and J is TRBJ2-1, with a possible D match to TRBD2 (6 bases). V dropped 3 bases and J dropped 7 bases, with 10 bases sitting between them. Germline V CDR1 and CDR2: SGHTA, FQGNSA. This CDR3 spans 13 amino acids. The CDR3, as DNA: TGTGCCAGCAGCTTGGCGGGACTTAATGAGCAGTTCTTC. It translates to CASSLAGLNEQFF.

The chain joins TRBV13 to TRBJ2-2; 11 nucleotides line up with TRBD1. The V segment lost 1 base and the J segment 10 bases; nucleotides outside the gene matches: 8. Germline V gene data show CDR1 as PRHDT and CDR2 as FYEKMQ (reference sequence). This CDR3 is built from 16 residues. In nucleotides, the CDR3 is TGTGCCAGCAGCTTAGAGTTTGGACAGGGGGCATCGGAGCTGTTTTTT. As protein: CASSLEFGQGASELFF.